The present T cell receptor (beta chain) was sequenced within a study of blood T cell repertoires in COVID-19. Trimming removed 3 bases from V and 0 bases from J; junction bases left unmatched: 8. Germline V gene lookup returns CDR1 SGHRS and CDR2 YFSETQ. The CDR3 totals 19 residues. Generated by immunoSEQ multiplex PCR, the TCRdb table keeps only in-frame clones and is missing some. The sample carries approximately 290,000 clones, 87% recorded once. This TCR was sampled from a man between 18 and 29 years old with active or convalescent COVID-19. Sequenced: peripheral blood. The chain combines TRBV5-1 with TRBJ2-2; 13 positions agree with TRBD2. The CDR3, as DNA: TGCGCCAGCAGCTCTGGGTTGGGACTAGCGGGGTCGAACACCGGGGAGCTGTTTTTT. Translation: CASSSGLGLAGSNTGELFF.